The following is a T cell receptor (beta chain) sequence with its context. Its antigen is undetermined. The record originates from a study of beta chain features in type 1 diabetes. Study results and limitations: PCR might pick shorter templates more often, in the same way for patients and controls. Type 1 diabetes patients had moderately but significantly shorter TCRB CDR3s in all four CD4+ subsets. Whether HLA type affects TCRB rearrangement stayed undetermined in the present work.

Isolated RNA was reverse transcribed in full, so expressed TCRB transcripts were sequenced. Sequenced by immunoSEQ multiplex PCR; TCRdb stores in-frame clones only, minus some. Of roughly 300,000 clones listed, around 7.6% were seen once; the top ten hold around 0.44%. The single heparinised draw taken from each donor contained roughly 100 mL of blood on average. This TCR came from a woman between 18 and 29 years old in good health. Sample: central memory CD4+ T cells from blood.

The CDR3 loop reads CASSLDHTQYF. The CDR3 DNA is TGCGCCAGCAGCTTGGACCATACGCAGTATTTT. The chain employs TRBV5-1 and TRBJ2-3; D uncertain. Per the germline V gene, CDR1 is SGHRS and CDR2 is YFSETQ. Trimming pared 0 bases from V and 7 bases from J, leaving 3 bases between. The CDR3 contains 11 residues.